The T cell receptor (beta chain) under discussion was sequenced for a study of regulatory T cells in long-lasting Graves disease. About this clonotype itself: Its target is not known. This may be a read error, as it is one base from a much larger clone.

CDR1 is SQVTM and CDR2 is ANQGSEA in the germline V gene. V was trimmed by 1 base and J by 7 bases, leaving 11 bases between them. The CDR3 extends over 12 amino acids. Assembly of TCR beta libraries relied on iRepertoire HTBI primers together with Arm-PCR of CDR3 regions. How the authors handled the data: Taken together, the samples had 62 TRBV and more than 12 TRBJ segments identified. TCRdb re-analysed the multiplex PCR reads in MiXCR, keeping a single row per CDR3 protein. The authors' filters were not applied to this entry. The table includes 350,000 to 550,000 distinct CDR3 sequences, about a sixth detected once. Time point in this sample: newly diagnosed GD, antithyroid drugs for less than 3 months. The authors made the TCR library using RNA they extracted from PBMCs. Findings and caveats of the study: Segments TRBV28, TRBJ1-2 and TRBJ2-5 showed preferential usage in persistent disease.

The sample also formed part of further work on T cells in Graves' hyperthyroidism and ophthalmopathy. As reported in that work: Stable hyperthyroidism was separated from ophthalmopathy by a model based on 13 V-J features.

The V gene is TRBV29-1, the J gene TRBJ2-7; a weak D match, TRBD1 (5 bases). The source is a woman aged 18-29 years with Graves disease. The sequencing used peripheral blood mononuclear cells (PBMCs), collected at new diagnosis, from a patient treated with antithyroid drugs. The CDR3 loop is CSVEAGKVEQYF. The CDR3 region has the DNA TGCAGCGTTGAAGCAGGGAAAGTTGAGCAGTACTTC.